This T cell receptor (beta chain) was sequenced during a study of cytomegalovirus exposure and HLA in healthy donors. Study-level information: Counted in an early data release were about 80 million unique TCRs from HLA-typed donors. General study points: Among immune exposure information, only CMV serostatus was available. Highly shared sequence variants in one cluster were likely a sequencing artifact. The HLA-A and HLA-B alleles of most subjects were reportedly predicted accurately from TCR beta sequences.

PCR was performed using 60 Vbeta and 13 Jbeta primers. Here immunoSEQ multiplex PCR was the method, and the copy in TCRdb shows in-frame clones only, minus some. The table shows some 130,000 clones, with around 78% occurring only once. This clone was detected once. Its antigen is unknown. Germline CDR1 is MNHEY and CDR2 is SVGAGI. Trimming cost V 7 bases and J 4 bases, with 13 bases left between them. CDR3 length: 13 amino acids. J is TRBJ1-1 and V is TRBV6-5; D gene uncertain. The clonotype was recovered from a female donor in good health and CMV-seropositive. The source material was PBMCs. The CDR3 is CASNPGLSTEAFF. For the CDR3, the DNA is TGTGCCAGCAATCCAGGACTGAGCACTGAAGCTTTCTTT.